Reported below is one TCR beta chain. Patients had HPV-negative, locally advanced oral cavity squamous cell carcinoma. This entry is derived from a study of neoadjuvant anti-PD-1 for oral cavity cancer. Study-level information: Around day 43, patients without progression received a fourth nivolumab dose before surgery.

Most PBMC samples had 480 ng input DNA in six replicates. The assay was immunoSEQ multiplex PCR, and TCRdb's table has in-frame clones only and misses some. The table lists 7,200 or so clones, approximately 80% of them singletons. The ends were cut back, 6 bases at V and 7 bases at J, with 13 bases in the middle. CDR1 and CDR2 (germline): MNHNS, SASEGT. The CDR3 contains 13 residues. The receptor was isolated from a person aged 35-79 years with oral cavity squamous cell carcinoma. V usage is TRBV6-1 and J usage is TRBJ2-1; D is ambiguous. The sample consisted of PBMCs, taken before nivolumab (anti-PD-1) treatment. The CDR3 DNA reads TGTGCCAGCAGCTACCTAGATGGGAATGAGCAGTTCTTC. It codes for CASSYLDGNEQFF.